The 10 T cell receptor beta chains below were found in one sample sequenced in a study of CDR3 diversity in severe acne. One entry per CDR3 protein, called by TCRdb with MiXCR from the PCR reads. Here the sample spans some 84,000 distinct CDR3 sequences, roughly half being singletons. The sample comprised blood. These receptors all stem from a male donor in good health, serving as a control.

This chain links TRBV2 with TRBJ1-1, with TRBD1 as a possible D gene (5 bases). Germline lookup yields CDR1 SNHLY and CDR2 FYNNEI. This CDR3 has 13 amino acids. Trimming cost V 5 bases and J 4 bases, with 11 bases left between them. CDR3 sequence: CASSFGRGTEAFF. For the CDR3, the DNA is TGTGCCAGCAGTTTCGGAAGGGGCACTGAAGCTTTCTTT. Combining the CDR3 with reference TRBV2 and TRBJ1-1 gives the whole variable domain EPEVTQTPSHQVTQMGQEVILRCVPISNHLYFYWYRQILGQKVEFLVSFYNNEISEKSEIFDDQFSVERPDGSNFTLKIRSTKLEDSAMYFCASSFGRGTEAFFGQGTRLTVV.

As for this clonotype: The junction and the germline gene differ at one end; a read error may be behind it. J is TRBJ2-5 and V is TRBV6-5, with 15 nucleotides matching TRBD2. The CDR3 consists of 17 residues. CDR1 is MNHEY and CDR2 is SVGAGI in the germline V gene. Here the CDR3 DNA reads TGCGCCAGCAGCCCAGGGACTAGCGGGAGGAGAAGGGAGACCCAGTACTTC. Amino acids: CASSPGTSGRRRETQYF.

This rearrangement joins TRBV12-5 to TRBJ1-1; the D is unclear. The CDR3 is 12 residues long. The V gene's germline CDR1 is LGHNT and CDR2 FRNRAP. V lost 7 bases to trimming and J lost 3 bases, with 9 bases between them. The DNA for the CDR3 is TGTGCTAGTGTCCTGGACTACACTGAAGCTTTCTTT. This sequence encodes CASVLDYTEAFF.

Worth noting for this clonotype: The junction departs from germline at one end; a sequencing error may be responsible. V is TRBV7-2 and J is TRBJ1-5, with D uncertain. The V gene's germline CDR1 is SGHTA and CDR2 FQGNSA. There are 16 residues in the CDR3. The CDR3 coding sequence is TGTGCCAGCAGCCAGACTAGCGGAGACTACAATGAGCCCCAGCATTTT. Protein: CASSQTSGDYNEPQHF.

In the case of this clonotype: This may come from a read error, since a much larger clone is one base off. The conserved phenylalanine or tryptophan normally closing the CDR3 is absent here, so this likely arose from a read error. This chain links TRBV29-1 with TRBJ1-3; tentative D call: TRBD1 (5 bases). The CDR3 loop spans 15 amino acids. V shed 0 bases and J shed 4 bases, with 13 bases lying between them. Per germline, CDR1 SQVTM and CDR2 ANQGSEA. The CDR3 nucleotides read TGCAGCGTTGAAGATCGGGGCAGGGACGGAAACACCATATATCTT. Its protein product is CSVEDRGRDGNTIYL.

The V and J genes are TRBV7-8 and TRBJ1-3, with D unclear. The ends were cut back, 5 bases at V and 4 bases at J, with 6 bases in the middle. CDR1 and CDR2 (germline): SGHVS, FQNEAQ. CDR3 length: 12 amino acids. The CDR3, as DNA: TGTGCCAGCAGCCGGGAGGGAAACACCATATATTTT. This translates into CASSREGNTIYF.

This clonotype has a count of ten or more. The rearrangement uses TRBV11-2 and TRBJ1-3; no reliable D call. Germline V gene sequence: CDR1 SGHAT, CDR2 FQNNGV. The CDR3 is 14 amino acids. V lost 1 base and J lost 4, with 8 bases in between. CDR3 sequence (DNA): TGTGCCAGCAGCTTAGTTACAGCCGGAAACACCATATATTTT. Protein: CASSLVTAGNTIYF.

This clonotype is judged medium-sized. This sequence joins TRBV2 and TRBJ1-2, with D possibly matching TRBD1 (6 bases). V dropped 7 bases and J dropped 8 bases, with 14 bases sitting between them. Germline assignment: CDR1 SNHLY and CDR2 FYNNEI. This CDR3 has 12 residues. In nucleotides, the CDR3 is TGTGCCAGCAACAGGGATTTTGGCGGCTACACCTTC. Its protein product is CASNRDFGGYTF.

Comments on this clonotype: The junction shows a germline mismatch at one end, possibly a read error. The chain carries TRBV24-1 and TRBJ1-1; tentatively, D is TRBD1 (5 bases). Germline CDR1 and CDR2: KGHDR and SFDVKD. This CDR3 has 12 amino acids. CDR3 nucleotides: TGCGCCACCAGTGATAGGGGACGGGAAGCTTTCTTT. Its translation is CATSDRGREAFF.

The chain employs TRBV7-9 and TRBJ1-1; D gene unclear. CDR3 length equals 14 residues. Germline V gene lookup returns CDR1 SEHNR and CDR2 FQNEAQ (reference sequence). Trimming took 5 bases from V and 3 from J, leaving 13 bases between them. CDR3 sequence (DNA): TGTGCCAGCAGCCCTAAGGGTAGGCACACTGAAGCTTTCTTT. It is translated as CASSPKGRHTEAFF. The variable domain in full, completed from reference TRBV7-9 and TRBJ1-1, reads DTGVSQNPRHKITKRGQNVTFRCDPISEHNRLYWYRQTLGQGPEFLTYFQNEAQLEKSRLLSDRFSAERPKGSFSTLEIQRTEQGDSAMYLCASSPKGRHTEAFFGQGTRLTVV.